These 24 T cell receptor beta chains were all obtained from the same sample, sequenced in a study of cytomegalovirus exposure and HLA in healthy donors. The study ran its PCR with 60 Vbeta and 13 Jbeta primers. The assay was immunoSEQ multiplex PCR, and TCRdb's table has in-frame clones only and misses some. Among 35,000 to 45,000 clones listed, 55% to 75% were seen once. Specimen: PBMCs. The receptor set was obtained from a man younger than 45 in good health and CMV-seronegative.

The table lists this clone with a few counts. This chain uses TRBV6-5 with TRBJ1-2; perhaps TRBD1 as D (5 bases). Deletions cut 5 bases from V and 7 bases from J, with 17 bases between. The CDR3 is made up of 14 amino acids. Germline V gives CDR1 MNHEY, CDR2 SVGAGI. The CDR3 DNA reads TGTGCCAGCAGTAGGACATCCCCCGACTCTGGCTACACCTTC. Protein: CASSRTSPDSGYTF.

CDR3 sequence: CASSFSVGRNTEAFF. The CDR3 DNA follows: TGTGCCAGCAGTTTCAGTGTCGGGAGGAACACTGAAGCTTTCTTT. The V gene is TRBV28, the J gene TRBJ1-1; D is uncertain. V was pared by 3 bases and J by 1 base, with 12 bases between. Germline CDR1 is MDHEN and CDR2 is SYDVKM. There are 15 residues in the CDR3.

The chain recombines TRBV6-5 with TRBJ1-1, with 11 nucleotides matching TRBD1. The CDR3 runs 15 residues. From germline, CDR1 is MNHEY and CDR2 SVGAGI. J was trimmed by 11 bases and V by 1 base; bases with no gene match: 9. The CDR3 DNA sequence: TGTGCCAGCAGTTACTTACATTGGACAGGGGGCCCGGCTTTCTTT. Its protein product is CASSYLHWTGGPAFF.

V is TRBV29-1 and J is TRBJ2-7, with 11 bases lining up with TRBD1. CDR3 size: 14 residues. V shed 7 bases and J 2 bases; nucleotides not matched to a gene: 7. Germline V gene sequence: CDR1 SQVTM, CDR2 ANQGSEA. The CDR3 region is CSGQDRGPTYEQYF. The CDR3 DNA reads TGCAGCGGCCAGGACAGGGGGCCAACCTACGAGCAGTACTTC.

This clone has only a few counts. The J gene is TRBJ1-6, the V gene TRBV6-1; D unresolved. Trimming took off 1 base at V and 7 bases at J, with 11 bases between the two ends. CDR1 MNHNS and CDR2 SASEGT come from the germline V gene. The length of the CDR3 is 15 residues. The CDR3 here is CASSEVSGGNSPLHF. The CDR3, as DNA: TGTGCCAGCAGTGAAGTTTCTGGTGGCAATTCACCCCTCCACTTT.

This chain uses TRBV29-1 with TRBJ2-5, with 8 bases aligning to TRBD2. V lost 8 bases to trimming and J lost 5 bases; unmatched junction nucleotides: 7. The CDR3 contains 12 residues. Germline loops: CDR1 SQVTM, CDR2 ANQGSEA. CDR3 coding DNA: TGCAGCTCCCGGGAGGGGAGGGAGACCCAGTACTTC. Translation: CSSREGRETQYF.

The chain joins TRBV5-6 to TRBJ2-7; D unresolved. The V gene's germline CDR1 is SGHDT and CDR2 YYEEEE. The CDR3 is 13 amino acids. With 1 base removed from V and 4 bases from J, the gap between germline ends came to 9 bases. CDR3 amino acids: CASSLRHPYEQYF. DNA for the CDR3: TGTGCCAGCAGCTTGCGACACCCATACGAGCAGTACTTC.

The chain links TRBV5-1 to TRBJ2-5, with 8 bases fitting TRBD2. J lost 1 base, V lost 4 bases, and 3 bases had no gene match. Germline lookup yields CDR1 SGHRS and CDR2 YFSETQ. The CDR3 is 14 residues long. The CDR3 protein is CASSPGGPQETQYF. DNA of the CDR3: TGCGCCAGCAGCCCGGGGGGGCCCCAAGAGACCCAGTACTTC.

V is TRBV5-1 and J is TRBJ2-2, with D perhaps matching TRBD2 (5 bases). CDR1 and CDR2 (germline): SGHRS, YFSETQ. This CDR3 has 15 residues. Trimming took off 0 bases at V and 5 bases at J, with 11 bases between the two ends. The CDR3 is CASSLGLAVTGELFF. As DNA, the CDR3 is TGCGCCAGCAGCTTGGGGCTAGCCGTGACCGGGGAGCTGTTTTTT.

The chain couples TRBV7-9 to TRBJ2-7, with TRBD1 identical over 12 bases. J lost 4 bases, V lost 5 bases, and 6 bases had no gene match. Germline CDR1 and CDR2: SEHNR and FQNEAQ (reference sequence). CDR3 length: 15 residues. Written as DNA, the CDR3 is TGTGCCAGCAGCCCTCCGGGACAGGGGGCTTACGAGCAGTACTTC. This translates into CASSPPGQGAYEQYF.

DNA for the CDR3: TGTGCCAGCAGGGAGTGGCAGAGGAACACTGAAGCTTTCTTT. The encoded protein is CASREWQRNTEAFF. This rearrangement joins TRBV5-4 to TRBJ1-1; no firm D call. The germline V and J ends were trimmed by 5 bases and 1 base, with 12 bases remaining between them. CDR1 and CDR2 from the germline V gene are SGHNT and YYREEE (reference sequence). The CDR3 totals 14 residues.

The chain recombines TRBV28 with TRBJ2-7; TRBD1 agrees at 10 bases. The CDR3 spans 14 residues. Per the germline V gene, CDR1 is MDHEN and CDR2 is SYDVKM. The trim removed 5 bases at V and 4 bases at J, leaving 5 bases unmatched. The CDR3 loop reads CASSTTGGGYEQYF. The CDR3 bases are TGTGCCAGCAGTACGACAGGGGGCGGTTACGAGCAGTACTTC.

The V call is TRBV5-1, the J call TRBJ1-6; no clear D. Trimming left V 3 bases short and J 9 bases short, with 10 bases between. Germline V gene data show CDR1 as SGHRS and CDR2 as YFSETQ. The CDR3 totals 13 residues. Written as DNA, the CDR3 is TGCGCCAGCAGCTCGGAGGGAAGTTCACCCCTCCACTTT. This codes for CASSSEGSSPLHF.

This chain joins TRBV29-1 and TRBJ2-5, with 12 bases aligning to TRBD2. The V gene's germline CDR1 is SQVTM and CDR2 ANQGSEA. J lost 4 bases, V lost 7 bases, and 7 bases had no gene match. The CDR3 extends over 14 amino acids. Here the CDR3 reads CSAMTSGSLETQYF. In DNA form, the CDR3 reads TGCAGCGCTATGACTAGCGGGAGTCTAGAGACCCAGTACTTC.

Notes on this clone: The sample holds other DNA sequences that translate to the same CDR3. This chain joins TRBV25-1 and TRBJ2-7; maybe TRBD2 (5 bases). Trimming shortened V by 6 bases and J by 5 bases, and 14 bases separated the two germline ends. Germline V lookup: CDR1 MGHDK, CDR2 SYGVNS. This CDR3 comprises 13 residues. DNA of the CDR3: TGTGCCAGCAGCCAGTCGGGGTACCACGAGCAGTACTTC. Amino acids: CASSQSGYHEQYF.

This chain joins TRBV29-1 and TRBJ2-7, with D maybe TRBD2 (7 bases). V was clipped by 8 bases and J by 6 bases, with 8 bases between them. The CDR3 has 9 residues. The germline V gene encodes CDR1 SQVTM and CDR2 ANQGSEA. The CDR3 protein is CSRGAEQYF. The CDR3 region has the DNA TGCAGCCGGGGGGCCGAGCAGTACTTC.

This clone was counted a few times. Relative to the germline gene, one junction end is altered; a read error may explain this. This sequence joins TRBV13 and TRBJ2-7; TRBD1 matches 8 bases. The germline gives CDR1 PRHDT, CDR2 FYEKMQ (reference sequence). The CDR3 runs 11 residues. The CDR3 sequence is CASSLGQGCIF. DNA of the CDR3: TGTGCCAGCAGCCTTGGACAGGGTTGTATCTTC.

The J gene is TRBJ1-1, the V gene TRBV27; 8 positions agree with TRBD1. The length of the CDR3 is 12 residues. Looked up from germline, CDR1 is MNHEY and CDR2 is SMNVEV (reference sequence). Losses at the gene ends were 4 bases for V and 10 bases for J; bases not matched to a gene: 5. The CDR3 DNA follows: TGTGCCAGCAGTTCACAGGGGGATAGAGCTTTCTTT. It translates to CASSSQGDRAFF.

V and J are TRBV6-5 and TRBJ1-2; D perhaps matches TRBD1 (6 bases). The CDR3 is made up of 13 amino acids. Germline CDR1 is MNHEY and CDR2 is SVGAGI. V shed 5 bases and J shed 0 bases, with 7 bases lying between them. The CDR3 sequence is CASSKGANYGYTF. CDR3 DNA sequence: TGTGCCAGCAGTAAGGGGGCTAACTATGGCTACACCTTC.

The V call is TRBV29-1, the J call TRBJ2-2; 7 nucleotides agree with TRBD1. Germline CDR1 is SQVTM and CDR2 is ANQGSEA. CDR3 length: 15 amino acids. After removal of 3 bases from V and 5 bases from J, the junction contained 9 bases not matched to a gene. CDR3 DNA sequence: TGCAGCGTTGAGAAACAGGGGAAGAGGACCGGGGAGCTGTTTTTT. It codes for CSVEKQGKRTGELFF.

V and J are TRBV4-2 and TRBJ2-7; 8 bases line up with TRBD1. The trim removed 1 base at V and 2 bases at J, leaving 4 bases unmatched. CDR3 length equals 15 residues. The germline V gene has CDR1 LGHNA and CDR2 YNFKEQ. CDR3 DNA: TGTGCCAGCAGCCAAGCGGACAGGGATGCCTACGAGCAGTACTTC. Translation: CASSQADRDAYEQYF.

The CDR3 DNA reads as TGTGCCACCCGCCGGGACAGCGCTTTCTATGAAGCTTTCTTT. It codes for CATRRDSAFYEAFF. The chain employs TRBV15 and TRBJ1-1, with TRBD1 matching over 7 bases. This CDR3 is 14 amino acids long. V gave up 8 bases and J gave up 7 bases; unmatched junction bases: 13. CDR1 is LNHNV, CDR2 YYDKDF, per germline (reference sequence).

This chain connects TRBV5-4 to TRBJ1-1; 7 bases fit TRBD1. The germline gives CDR1 SGHNT, CDR2 YYREEE (reference sequence). The CDR3 runs to 12 residues. Trimming at V came to 6 bases and at J to 6 bases, leaving 5 bases not matched to a gene. DNA for the CDR3: TGTGCCAGCACTCGGGACAGCGCTGAAGCTTTCTTT. Protein sequence: CASTRDSAEAFF.

The rearrangement links TRBV7-8 to TRBJ1-5; D not certain. Trimming pared 2 bases from V and 6 bases from J, leaving 5 bases between. In germline, CDR1 is SGHVS, CDR2 FQNEAQ. This CDR3 has 12 residues. The CDR3 loop is CASSLPGQPQHF. The CDR3 nucleotides read TGTGCCAGCAGCTTACCGGGTCAGCCCCAGCATTTT.